These T cell receptor beta chains were read from a single sample in a study of control samples from healthy donors and cancer patients. Assay: immunoSEQ multiplex PCR; the TCRdb copy retains only in-frame clones and omits some. Of roughly 160,000 clones detected, just over 85% appear once; the ten largest clones hold nearly 5%. What was sequenced was blood. The receptor source for this set is a woman aged 25 to 45 in good health. The CDR3 runs from the conserved cysteine through the conserved F or W. D genes are given only for firm matches. Not every row has a clone size; where given, it reads once, few, many or a size class.

J gene: TRBJ2-5
V gene: TRBV4-1
D gene: -
clone size: once
CDR3 protein: CASSQDRGSQETQYF
CDR3 DNA: TGCGCCAGCAGCCAAGACCGGGGGAGCCAAGAGACCCAGTACTTC

J gene: TRBJ2-1
V gene: TRBV6-1
D gene: -
clone size: -
CDR3 protein: CASSDLREIGGYNEQFF
CDR3 DNA: TGTGCCAGCAGTGATTTAAGGGAGATAGGAGGTTACAATGAGCAGTTCTTC

J gene: TRBJ1-6
V gene: TRBV27
D gene: TRBD1
clone size: -
CDR3 protein: CASCLSGQQNSPLHF
CDR3 DNA: TGTGCCAGTTGCCTCTCGGGACAGCAAAATTCACCCCTCCACTTT

J gene: TRBJ2-3
V gene: TRBV20-1
D gene: -
clone size: -
CDR3 protein: CSARVGGPQYF
CDR3 DNA: TGCAGTGCTAGAGTAGGCGGTCCGCAGTATTTT

J gene: TRBJ2-1
V gene: TRBV5-6
D gene: -
clone size: -
CDR3 protein: CASSLARQQFF
CDR3 DNA: TGTGCCAGCAGCTTGGCGCGACAACAGTTCTTC

J gene: TRBJ2-2
V gene: TRBV19
D gene: -
clone size: -
CDR3 protein: CASSIEGSGELFF
CDR3 DNA: TGTGCCAGTAGTATCGAGGGATCCGGGGAGCTGTTTTTT

J gene: TRBJ1-5
V gene: TRBV5-6
D gene: TRBD1
clone size: -
CDR3 protein: CASSATTGGLGQPQHF
CDR3 DNA: TGTGCCAGCAGCGCAACGACAGGGGGTCTTGGGCAGCCCCAGCATTTT

J gene: TRBJ1-2
V gene: TRBV19
D gene: -
clone size: -
CDR3 protein: CASKLGVVPFGYTF
CDR3 DNA: TGTGCCAGCAAACTCGGGGTTGTCCCTTTTGGCTACACCTTC

J gene: TRBJ2-7
V gene: TRBV11-3
D gene: -
clone size: -
CDR3 protein: CASSPLGAEAVEQYF
CDR3 DNA: TGTGCCAGCAGCCCCCTTGGGGCGGAAGCGGTGGAGCAGTACTTC

J gene: TRBJ2-3
V gene: TRBV7-2
D gene: TRBD2
clone size: -
CDR3 protein: CASSDPSGSGDTQYF
CDR3 DNA: TGTGCCAGCAGCGACCCAAGCGGGAGCGGTGATACGCAGTATTTT

J gene: TRBJ2-7
V gene: TRBV27
D gene: TRBD1
clone size: -
CDR3 protein: CASSRTGPYEQYF
CDR3 DNA: TGTGCCAGCAGCCGGACAGGGCCCTACGAGCAGTACTTC

J gene: TRBJ2-3
V gene: TRBV4-1
D gene: -
clone size: -
CDR3 protein: CASSPMAGTDTQYF
CDR3 DNA: TGCGCCAGCAGCCCCATGGCAGGCACAGATACGCAGTATTTT

J gene: TRBJ1-1
V gene: TRBV13
D gene: -
clone size: -
CDR3 protein: CASSLPGENTEAFF
CDR3 DNA: TGTGCCAGCAGCTTACCCGGGGAGAACACTGAAGCTTTCTTT

J gene: TRBJ1-1
V gene: TRBV7-8
D gene: -
clone size: -
CDR3 protein: CATTGDRRENAEAFF
CDR3 DNA: TGTGCCACAACCGGTGACAGGCGGGAGAACGCTGAAGCTTTCTTT

J gene: TRBJ2-5
V gene: TRBV4-1
D gene: -
clone size: -
CDR3 protein: CASSQGRWGVQETQYF
CDR3 DNA: TGCGCCAGCAGCCAAGGGCGGTGGGGGGTTCAAGAGACCCAGTACTTC

J gene: TRBJ1-1
V gene: TRBV30
D gene: TRBD1
clone size: -
CDR3 protein: CAWGQAEAFF
CDR3 DNA: TGTGCCTGGGGACAGGCCGAAGCTTTCTTT

J gene: TRBJ1-2
V gene: TRBV5-6
D gene: -
clone size: -
CDR3 protein: CASSLRSGYTF
CDR3 DNA: TGTGCCAGCAGCTTGAGGTCTGGCTACACCTTC

J gene: TRBJ1-4
V gene: TRBV30
D gene: -
clone size: -
CDR3 protein: CAWNDEVSEKLFF
CDR3 DNA: TGTGCCTGGAATGACGAGGTCAGCGAAAAACTGTTTTTT

J gene: TRBJ2-5
V gene: TRBV6-2/TRBV6-3
D gene: -
clone size: -
CDR3 protein: CASSAGWGETQYF
CDR3 DNA: TGTGCCAGCAGTGCCGGTTGGGGGGAGACCCAGTACTTC

J gene: TRBJ1-2
V gene: TRBV24-1
D gene: -
clone size: few
CDR3 protein: CATGGGINGYTF
CDR3 DNA: TGTGCCACCGGAGGGGGGATAAATGGCTACACCTTC

J gene: TRBJ2-1
V gene: TRBV6-5
D gene: TRBD1
clone size: -
CDR3 protein: CASNPSTGSVDEQFF
CDR3 DNA: TGTGCCAGCAACCCGTCGACAGGGTCAGTAGATGAGCAGTTCTTC

J gene: TRBJ2-7
V gene: TRBV2
D gene: -
clone size: -
CDR3 protein: CASQLQNEQYF
CDR3 DNA: TGTGCCAGCCAACTACAAAACGAGCAGTACTTC

J gene: TRBJ2-1
V gene: TRBV27
D gene: TRBD2
clone size: -
CDR3 protein: CASSLGLAGASGDYNEQFF
CDR3 DNA: TGTGCCAGCAGTCTGGGACTAGCGGGAGCGTCGGGGGACTACAATGAGCAGTTCTTC

J gene: TRBJ2-7
V gene: TRBV7-2
D gene: TRBD2
clone size: -
CDR3 protein: CASSAGAGREGDYEQYF
CDR3 DNA: TGTGCCAGCAGCGCTGGGGCGGGGCGGGAGGGTGATTACGAGCAGTACTTC

J gene: TRBJ1-1
V gene: TRBV6-1
D gene: -
clone size: -
CDR3 protein: CASSEGPISTEAFF
CDR3 DNA: TGTGCCAGCAGTGAGGGGCCAATATCCACTGAAGCTTTCTTT

J gene: TRBJ2-2
V gene: TRBV5-4
D gene: -
clone size: -
CDR3 protein: CASSLVLAGTGELFF
CDR3 DNA: TGTGCCAGCAGCTTGGTACTAGCTGGCACCGGGGAGCTGTTTTTT

J gene: TRBJ1-2
V gene: TRBV5-1
D gene: TRBD1
clone size: -
CDR3 protein: CASSFGQGAFDGYTF
CDR3 DNA: TGCGCCAGCAGCTTCGGACAGGGGGCTTTCGATGGCTACACCTTC

J gene: TRBJ2-7
V gene: TRBV25-1
D gene: -
clone size: -
CDR3 protein: CASRGSYYEQYF
CDR3 DNA: TGTGCCAGCAGGGGGAGTTACTACGAGCAGTACTTC

J gene: TRBJ1-1
V gene: TRBV2
D gene: -
clone size: once
CDR3 protein: CASSGQSVGPAFF
CDR3 DNA: TGTGCCAGCAGTGGTCAGAGCGTGGGGCCAGCTTTCTTT

J gene: TRBJ2-2
V gene: TRBV18
D gene: -
clone size: -
CDR3 protein: CASSPPGGRETGELFF
CDR3 DNA: TGTGCCAGCTCACCCCCAGGCGGGCGAGAAACCGGGGAGCTGTTTTTT

J gene: TRBJ1-1
V gene: TRBV27
D gene: -
clone size: once
CDR3 protein: CASSFKGDTEAFF
CDR3 DNA: TGTGCCAGCAGTTTTAAAGGGGACACTGAAGCTTTCTTT

J gene: TRBJ1-1
V gene: TRBV7-9
D gene: -
clone size: -
CDR3 protein: CASSPSRSEAFF
CDR3 DNA: TGTGCCAGCAGCCCGTCGCGGTCTGAAGCTTTCTTT

J gene: TRBJ2-1
V gene: TRBV6-5
D gene: TRBD2
clone size: -
CDR3 protein: CASSYEAGGPSEQFF
CDR3 DNA: TGTGCCAGCAGTTACGAAGCGGGAGGGCCTAGTGAGCAGTTCTTC

J gene: TRBJ1-2
V gene: TRBV7-9
D gene: -
clone size: -
CDR3 protein: CASSPKGFGYGYTF
CDR3 DNA: TGTGCCAGCAGCCCGAAGGGTTTTGGCTATGGCTACACCTTC

J gene: TRBJ1-2
V gene: TRBV9
D gene: TRBD1
clone size: -
CDR3 protein: CASSSLASPTGAAYGYTF
CDR3 DNA: TGTGCCAGCAGCTCACTAGCGAGTCCGACAGGGGCCGCCTATGGCTACACCTTC

J gene: TRBJ2-3
V gene: TRBV5-6
D gene: -
clone size: -
CDR3 protein: CASSYGLDTDTQYF
CDR3 DNA: TGTGCCAGCAGCTATGGACTGGACACAGATACGCAGTATTTT

J gene: TRBJ1-4
V gene: TRBV5-1
D gene: -
clone size: once
CDR3 protein: CASSLGRRNEKLFF
CDR3 DNA: TGCGCCAGCAGCTTGGGACGGCGAAATGAAAAACTGTTTTTT